The clone carrying this T cell receptor beta chain was detected ten times or more. As yet, its antigen is unknown. Germline loops: CDR1 DFQATT, CDR2 SNEGSKA (reference sequence). V lost 3 bases to trimming and J lost 1 base; unmatched junction nucleotides: 5. This CDR3 is 14 amino acids long. This sample stems from a study of T cells in Graves' hyperthyroidism and ophthalmopathy. In the study overall: It was at initial diagnosis, before any treatment, that peripheral blood was collected. Study-level points and caveats: Ophthalmopathy was predicted by the model a median of 6.5 months ahead of onset.

What was amplified from RNA transcripts were TCR beta CDR3 regions. HTBI primers were used for first-round RT-PCR of the TCR CDR3. Each CDR3 protein gets one entry after TCRdb re-called the multiplex PCR reads with MiXCR. The sample yields roughly 420,000 distinct CDR3 sequences, 15% to 18% seen once. Every diagnosis used clinical symptoms, serum thyroxine and TRAb, thyroid ultrasound and orbital computed tomography. Specimen: blood. V is TRBV20-1 and J is TRBJ2-7; 8 nucleotides agree with TRBD2. The receptor comes from a woman between 18 and 30 years old with Graves' hyperthyroidism. Written as DNA, the CDR3 is TGCAGTGCTAGGCGGACTAGCCTTTCCTACGAGCAGTACTTC. Translated, it gives CSARRTSLSYEQYF.